These 6 T cell receptor beta chains came from one sample sequenced in a study of Ad26.COV2.S vaccination and SARS-CoV-2 variants. Assay used: immunoSEQ multiplex PCR; TCRdb lists only in-frame clones, some missing. The sample lists approximately 140,000 clones, roughly 90% occurring once. Sequencing was performed on peripheral blood, taken after recovery from COVID-19. These receptors were collected from a human donor who had recovered from COVID-19.

CDR3 loop: CATFSGGSTDTQYF. In nucleotides, the CDR3 is TGTGCCACCTTTAGCGGGGGGTCCACAGATACGCAGTATTTT. V usage is TRBV21-1 and J usage is TRBJ2-3; the table's D gene call, TRBD2, was not cross checked with the DNA. TRBV21-1 is an annotated pseudogene. This CDR3 has 14 residues.

This clone came up a few times. V and J are TRBV6-2 or TRBV6-3 and TRBJ2-2, with D perhaps TRBD2 (5 bases). This CDR3 contains 19 residues. CDR1 and CDR2 from the germline V gene are MNHEY and SVGEGT. V was shortened by 2 bases and J by 0 bases, with 19 bases between the two germline ends. The chain's CDR3 is CASSYPPRADGANTGELFF. The CDR3 DNA follows: TGTGCCAGCAGTTACCCGCCAAGAGCCGACGGGGCGAACACCGGGGAGCTGTTTTTT.

This rearrangement joins TRBV10-2 to TRBJ2-4; TRBD1 or TRBD2 may be the D gene (5 bases each). This CDR3 is 14 amino acids long. Trimming cost V 7 bases and J 6 bases, with 16 bases left between them. The germline V gene has CDR1 WSHSY and CDR2 SAAADI. CDR3 bases: TGCGCCAGCACCCAAGGGGACCCCGGAAACATTCAGTACTTC. Protein sequence: CASTQGDPGNIQYF.

This chain joins TRBV12-3 or TRBV12-4 and TRBJ1-5; 9 positions agree with TRBD1. The CDR3 runs 13 residues. V shed 7 bases, J shed 5 bases, and the junction held 3 bases outside the gene matches. CDR3 in amino acids: CASNTGGHQPQHF. The CDR3 DNA follows: TGTGCCAGCAATACAGGGGGCCATCAGCCCCAGCATTTT.

The chain is built from TRBV28 and TRBJ2-1; D is perhaps TRBD1 or TRBD2 (6 bases each). This CDR3 contains 17 residues. Germline V gene sequence: CDR1 MDHEN, CDR2 SYDVKM. V lost 3 bases and J lost 6, with 21 bases in between. The CDR3 region has the DNA TGTGCCAGCAGTTTGGGGCACCTAACAGGGAGGCCCAATGAGCAGTTCTTC. This encodes CASSLGHLTGRPNEQFF.

The V and J genes are TRBV30 and TRBJ2-2; D is uncertain. V lost 2 bases, J lost 3 bases, and 4 bases lay in between. Germline loops: CDR1 GTSNPN, CDR2 SVGIG (reference sequence). The CDR3 is 12 residues long. The CDR3 is CAWSKDTGELFF. The CDR3 DNA sequence: TGTGCCTGGAGTAAGGACACCGGGGAGCTGTTTTTT.